The 26 T cell receptor beta chains in this list originate from one sample, sequenced in a study of blood T cell repertoires in COVID-19. Profiled with immunoSEQ multiplex PCR; TCRdb holds only in-frame clones, not every one. Of 60,000 to 75,000 clones listed, roughly 80% are singletons. Sequencing used peripheral blood. Source of these receptors: a woman between 45 and 60 years old with active or convalescent COVID-19.

The chain has TRBV6-5 and TRBJ1-2; 7 nucleotides align to TRBD1. Germline V lookup: CDR1 MNHEY, CDR2 SVGAGI. The J segment lost 6 bases and the V segment lost 9 bases, leaving 4 bases of the junction unmatched. The CDR3 spans 11 residues. The CDR3 loop is CASRQGHGYTF. The CDR3 nucleotides are TGTGCCAGTCGACAGGGACATGGCTACACCTTC.

This clone was detected only a few times. The rearrangement links TRBV30 to TRBJ2-7; TRBD2 matches at 9 bases. CDR1 GTSNPN and CDR2 SVGIG come from the germline V gene (reference sequence). The CDR3 loop spans 13 amino acids. The V segment lost 4 bases and the J segment 2 bases; nucleotides outside the gene matches: 3. The CDR3 sequence is CAWKGTSPYEQYF. For the CDR3, the DNA is TGTGCCTGGAAAGGGACTAGCCCCTACGAGCAGTACTTC.

This chain joins TRBV7-2 and TRBJ1-2; D is unclear. The CDR3 runs 15 residues. Looked up from germline, CDR1 is SGHTA and CDR2 is FQGNSA. V dropped 0 bases and J dropped 4 bases, with 12 bases sitting between them. The CDR3 nucleotides read TGTGCCAGCAGCTTAGCGATCGCGTATGGCTATGGCTACACCTTC. Translation gives CASSLAIAYGYGYTF. The entire variable domain, with the rest obtained from reference TRBV7-2 and TRBJ1-2, is as follows: GAGVSQSPSNKVTEKGKDVELRCDPISGHTALYWYRQSLGQGLEFLIYFQGNSAPDKSGLPSDRFSAERTGGSVSTLTIQRTQQEDSAVYLCASSLAIAYGYGYTFGSGTRLTVV.

The rearrangement uses TRBV6-1 and TRBJ2-7; 9 nucleotides line up with TRBD1. J was trimmed by 3 bases and V by 3 bases; bases with no gene match: 3. CDR1 and CDR2 from the germline V gene are MNHNS and SASEGT. The CDR3 is made up of 14 amino acids. CDR3 amino acids: CASSDGTGLYEQYF. CDR3 coding DNA: TGTGCCAGCAGTGATGGGACAGGGCTCTACGAGCAGTACTTC.

The V call is TRBV24-1, the J call TRBJ2-1; 8 nucleotides line up with TRBD2. J lost 10 bases, V lost 1 base, and 2 bases had no gene match. CDR3 length: 13 amino acids. Germline V gene lookup returns CDR1 KGHDR and CDR2 SFDVKD. The DNA for the CDR3 is TGTGCCACCAGTGATTTAGTAGCGGGGGAGCAGTTCTTC. It encodes CATSDLVAGEQFF.

This clone was counted a single time. The rearrangement joins TRBV7-2 to TRBJ1-2, with D unclear. V dropped 4 bases and J dropped 1 base, with 7 bases sitting between them. Germline CDR1 and CDR2: SGHTA and FQGNSA. This CDR3 is built from 13 residues. This chain's CDR3 is CASSSGVNYGYTF. CDR3 nucleotides: TGTGCCAGCAGCTCCGGTGTTAACTATGGCTACACCTTC.

This clone appeared a few times. The V gene is TRBV2, the J gene TRBJ1-5, with 7 bases identical to TRBD1. Per the germline V gene, CDR1 is SNHLY and CDR2 is FYNNEI. The length of the CDR3 is 15 residues. V shed 6 bases, J shed 3 bases, and the junction held 8 bases outside the gene matches. CDR3 sequence: CASRRTGTLNQPQHF. CDR3 DNA: TGTGCCAGCAGGAGGACAGGAACCCTCAATCAGCCCCAGCATTTT.

This clone came up once. J is TRBJ2-1 and V is TRBV15; TRBD1 matches 7 bases. The germline gives CDR1 LNHNV, CDR2 YYDKDF (reference sequence). The CDR3 sequence is 15 residues long. Trimming removed 3 bases from V and 0 bases from J; junction bases left unmatched: 2. CDR3 loop: CATSRDRSSYNEQFF. The CDR3 DNA reads as TGTGCCACCAGCAGGGACAGGAGCTCCTACAATGAGCAGTTCTTC. The full variable domain, rest sourced from reference TRBV15 and TRBJ2-1, is DAMVIQNPRYQVTQFGKPVTLSCSQTLNHNVMYWYQQKSSQAPKLLFHYYDKDFNNEADTPDNFQSRRPNTSFCFLDIRSPGLGDTAMYLCATSRDRSSYNEQFFGPGTRLTVL.

The chain links TRBV28 to TRBJ1-1, with 9 positions matching TRBD1. J lost 0 bases, V lost 4 bases, and 6 bases had no gene match. Germline loops: CDR1 MDHEN, CDR2 SYDVKM. This CDR3 comprises 16 residues. The CDR3 protein is CASSSPGQGLNTEAFF. CDR3 DNA sequence: TGTGCCAGCAGTTCCCCCGGACAGGGGTTGAACACTGAAGCTTTCTTT.

This rearrangement joins TRBV6-6 to TRBJ1-2, with TRBD1 matching over 8 bases. Germline V gene lookup returns CDR1 MNHNY and CDR2 SVGAGI (reference sequence). This CDR3 has 13 residues. J gave up 6 bases and V 7 bases, and 7 bases lay outside the gene matches. CDR3 sequence (DNA): TGTGCCAGCACCCTGGAACAGGGGGATGGCTACACCTTC. This sequence encodes CASTLEQGDGYTF.

This chain links TRBV9 with TRBJ1-1, with D possibly being TRBD1 (5 bases). The CDR3 is made up of 15 amino acids. Germline V gene data show CDR1 as SGDLS and CDR2 as YYNGEE. The germline V and J ends were trimmed by 0 bases and 5 bases, with 14 bases remaining between them. The CDR3: CASSVGFGGRTEAFF. CDR3 bases: TGTGCCAGCAGCGTAGGGTTTGGGGGGAGGACTGAAGCTTTCTTT.

The chain couples TRBV19 to TRBJ1-1; D is unclear. Trimming took 7 bases from V and 3 from J, leaving 12 bases between them. Germline V lookup: CDR1 LNHDA, CDR2 SQIVND (reference sequence). CDR3 size: 13 residues. The CDR3 DNA reads TGTGCCAGTAAAAGGGTCGGGGACACTGAAGCTTTCTTT. This encodes CASKRVGDTEAFF.

This chain connects TRBV29-1 to TRBJ1-2; TRBD1 agrees at 9 bases. The CDR3 covers 15 residues. V shed 4 bases and J 3 bases; nucleotides not matched to a gene: 9. Germline V gives CDR1 SQVTM, CDR2 ANQGSEA. The DNA of the CDR3 is TGCAGCGTTGGCCGCCGACAGGGGGGTGACTATGGCTACACCTTC. Amino acid sequence: CSVGRRQGGDYGYTF.

This clone was seen only once. The J gene is TRBJ2-5, the V gene TRBV7-9; 7 bases map to TRBD2. Germline lookup yields CDR1 SEHNR and CDR2 FQNEAQ (reference sequence). This CDR3 has 14 amino acids. V was pared by 1 base and J by 4 bases, with 3 bases of the junction left unmatched. The CDR3: CASSLVGRAETQYF. CDR3 nucleotides: TGTGCCAGCAGCTTAGTGGGGAGGGCAGAGACCCAGTACTTC.

The V and J genes are TRBV7-2 and TRBJ2-1, with D unresolved. With 1 base removed from V and 0 bases from J, the gap between germline ends came to 13 bases. The germline V gene encodes CDR1 SGHTA and CDR2 FQGNSA. The CDR3 runs to 17 residues. CDR3 sequence: CASSLDQRRHSYNEQFF. The CDR3 DNA is TGTGCCAGCAGCTTAGACCAAAGACGACACTCCTACAATGAGCAGTTCTTC.

The chain has TRBV5-1 and TRBJ2-1; 7 bases map to TRBD2. The germline V gene encodes CDR1 SGHRS and CDR2 YFSETQ. The trim removed 1 base at V and 0 bases at J, leaving 4 bases unmatched. CDR3 length: 16 amino acids. This CDR3 is CASSLRLAASYNEQFF. The CDR3, as DNA: TGCGCCAGCAGCTTGCGGCTAGCGGCCTCCTACAATGAGCAGTTCTTC.

The chain carries TRBV6-5 and TRBJ1-2; D is ambiguous. V was cut by 6 bases and J by 1 base, with 15 bases left in between. This CDR3 region has 15 residues. Germline CDR1 and CDR2: MNHEY and SVGAGI. Here the CDR3 DNA reads TGTGCCAGCAGGAAGACGCCAGGTGATAACTATGGCTACACCTTC. Its translation: CASRKTPGDNYGYTF.

The V and J genes are TRBV5-1 and TRBJ2-7, with TRBD2 identical over 7 bases. V trimming: 3 bases; J trimming: 0 bases; junction bases outside the gene matches: 6. The CDR3 is 15 amino acids. Germline V gene lookup returns CDR1 SGHRS and CDR2 YFSETQ. DNA of the CDR3: TGCGCCAGCAGCTCTGGGGGGGTGAGCTCCTACGAGCAGTACTTC. This encodes CASSSGGVSSYEQYF.

The J gene is TRBJ2-3, the V gene TRBV30, with TRBD2 matching over 12 bases. Trimming cost V 2 bases and J 4 bases; bases outside gene matches: 7. CDR3 length: 16 residues. Germline CDR1 reads GTSNPN; CDR2 reads SVGIG (reference sequence). This CDR3 reads CAWSPSGRAGADTQYF. The CDR3 nucleotides read TGTGCCTGGAGTCCTAGCGGGAGGGCCGGAGCAGATACGCAGTATTTT.

The rearrangement uses TRBV9 and TRBJ2-7; 10 bases are shared with TRBD1. The V and J ends lost 4 bases and 2 bases, in that order; junction bases with no gene match: 6. Germline loops: CDR1 SGDLS, CDR2 YYNGEE. The CDR3 totals 15 residues. CDR3 amino acids: CASSLSGTGAYEQYF. In nucleotides, the CDR3 is TGTGCCAGCAGCCTTTCCGGGACAGGGGCCTACGAGCAGTACTTC.

The chain links TRBV7-9 to TRBJ1-2; 7 positions agree with TRBD1. This CDR3 contains 14 residues. The germline V gene has CDR1 SEHNR and CDR2 FQNEAQ (reference sequence). V was pared by 4 bases and J by 6 bases, with 8 bases of the junction left unmatched. The CDR3 sequence: CASSSIHGTDGYTF. Written as DNA, the CDR3 is TGTGCCAGCAGCTCTATACATGGGACAGATGGCTACACCTTC.

The V gene is TRBV10-3, the J gene TRBJ2-1; 7 bases are shared with TRBD2. The CDR3 sequence is 14 residues long. Germline V gives CDR1 ENHRY, CDR2 SYGVKD. Germline trimming cut 6 bases from V and 7 bases from J; bases unmatched to any gene: 9. CDR3 nucleotide sequence: TGTGCCATCAGCCCCGGGACTACTTCTAATGAGCAGTTCTTC. This translates into CAISPGTTSNEQFF.

The V call is TRBV29-1, the J call TRBJ2-2; unclear D gene. The CDR3 sequence is 14 residues long. Germline V lookup: CDR1 SQVTM, CDR2 ANQGSEA. The V end lost 1 base, the J end lost 0 bases, and 6 bases lay between the germline ends. CDR3 sequence (DNA): TGCAGCGTTGAAGGGCTAGCGAACACCGGGGAGCTGTTTTTT. Translated: CSVEGLANTGELFF.

V and J are TRBV30 and TRBJ2-7; D may be TRBD2 (5 bases). Germline lookup yields CDR1 GTSNPN and CDR2 SVGIG (reference sequence). This CDR3 spans 13 amino acids. The V gene lost 1 base and the J gene lost 3 bases, with 10 bases spanning the gap. The CDR3 sequence: CAWSARTSYEQYF. For the CDR3, the DNA is TGTGCCTGGAGTGCCCGTACTAGCTACGAGCAGTACTTC. The full variable domain, in which reference TRBV30 and TRBJ2-7 provide the parts outside the CDR3, is SQTIHQWPATLVQPVGSPLSLECTVEGTSNPNLYWYRQAAGRGLQLLFYSVGIGQISSEVPQNLSASRPQDRQFILSSKKLLLSDSGFYLCAWSARTSYEQYFGPGTRLTVT.

This chain uses TRBV6-1 with TRBJ1-4; D is perhaps TRBD1 (6 bases). From germline, CDR1 is MNHNS and CDR2 SASEGT. V was clipped by 0 bases and J by 7 bases, with 18 bases between them. The CDR3 has 17 amino acids. In DNA form, the CDR3 reads TGTGCCAGCAGTGAAGCGCCAACAGGGTCAATAGGTGAAAAACTGTTTTTT. It specifies CASSEAPTGSIGEKLFF.

The chain couples TRBV7-3 to TRBJ2-1; D gene unclear. V lost 4 bases and J 8 bases, leaving 12 bases between the germline ends. Germline V gives CDR1 SGHTA, CDR2 FQGTGA. The CDR3 spans 13 residues. The CDR3 nucleotides are TGTGCCAGCAGCTCCCCAGTCAGTGATGAGCAGTTCTTC. It specifies CASSSPVSDEQFF.